The clone carrying this T cell receptor beta chain was detected many times. This sample was taken from a study of T cell repertoires in cytomegalovirus infection. TCRdb called the reads again in MiXCR, with one record for every CDR3 protein. The table lists roughly 320,000 distinct CDR3 sequences, around 9.6% of them singletons. This CDR3 comprises 15 residues. The trim removed 6 bases at V and 5 bases at J, leaving 10 bases unmatched. From germline, CDR1 is MDHEN and CDR2 SYDVKM. The sequenced sample was PBMCs. This TCR was recovered from a human donor in good health (CMV status not recorded). Some clones in this sample may be carry-over from other donors' samples. The J gene is TRBJ1-5, the V gene TRBV28, with 7 bases aligning to TRBD1. CDR3 sequence: CASSRGVGGYQPQHF. The CDR3 DNA reads TGTGCCAGCAGCAGGGGGGTGGGTGGATATCAGCCCCAGCATTTT.